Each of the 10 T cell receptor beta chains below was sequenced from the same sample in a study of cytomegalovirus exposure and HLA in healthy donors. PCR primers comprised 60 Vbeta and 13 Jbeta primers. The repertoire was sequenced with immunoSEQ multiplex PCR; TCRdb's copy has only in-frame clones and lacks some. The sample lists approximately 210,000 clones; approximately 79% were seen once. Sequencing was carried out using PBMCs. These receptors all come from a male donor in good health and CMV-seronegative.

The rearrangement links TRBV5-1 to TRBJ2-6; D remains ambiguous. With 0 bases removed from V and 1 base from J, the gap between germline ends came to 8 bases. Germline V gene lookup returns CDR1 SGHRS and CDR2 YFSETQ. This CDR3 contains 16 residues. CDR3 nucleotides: TGCGCCAGCAGCTTGGGTACTCTTTCTGGGGCCAACGTCCTGACTTTC. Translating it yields CASSLGTLSGANVLTF.

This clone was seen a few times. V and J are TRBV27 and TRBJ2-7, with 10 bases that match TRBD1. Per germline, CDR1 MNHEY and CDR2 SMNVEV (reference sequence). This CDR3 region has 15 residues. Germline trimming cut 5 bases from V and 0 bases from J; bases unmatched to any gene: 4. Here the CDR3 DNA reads TGTGCCAGCAGTCAGGACAGGGGGAGCTCCTACGAGCAGTACTTC. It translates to CASSQDRGSSYEQYF.

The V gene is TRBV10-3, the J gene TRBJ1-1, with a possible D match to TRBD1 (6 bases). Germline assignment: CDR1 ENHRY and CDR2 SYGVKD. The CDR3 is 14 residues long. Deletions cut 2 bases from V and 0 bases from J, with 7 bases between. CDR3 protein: CAISERGMNTEAFF. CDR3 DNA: TGTGCCATCAGTGAGAGGGGGATGAACACTGAAGCTTTCTTT.

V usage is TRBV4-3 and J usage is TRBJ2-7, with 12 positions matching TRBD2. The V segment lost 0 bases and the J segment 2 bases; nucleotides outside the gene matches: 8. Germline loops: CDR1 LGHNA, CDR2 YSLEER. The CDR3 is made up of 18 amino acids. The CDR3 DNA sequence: TGCGCCAGCAGCCAAGATGCCCTGACTAGCGGGGGAACCTACGAGCAGTACTTC. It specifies CASSQDALTSGGTYEQYF.

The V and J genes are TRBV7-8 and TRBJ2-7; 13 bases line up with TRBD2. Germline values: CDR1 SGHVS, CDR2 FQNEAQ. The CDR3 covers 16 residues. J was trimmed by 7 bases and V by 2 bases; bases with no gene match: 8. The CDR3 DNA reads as TGTGCCAGCAGCTTATTCCGAGGACTAGCGGGAGATGAGCAGTACTTC. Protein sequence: CASSLFRGLAGDEQYF.

CDR3 sequence reads: CASSYRRTAKGGYTF. CDR3 in DNA: TGTGCCAGCAGTTATCGGAGGACCGCTAAAGGTGGCTACACCTTC. This sequence joins TRBV6-5 and TRBJ1-2; D call uncertain. Germline V gives CDR1 MNHEY, CDR2 SVGAGI. The CDR3 length is 15 residues. V lost 3 bases and J 7 bases, leaving 18 bases between the germline ends.

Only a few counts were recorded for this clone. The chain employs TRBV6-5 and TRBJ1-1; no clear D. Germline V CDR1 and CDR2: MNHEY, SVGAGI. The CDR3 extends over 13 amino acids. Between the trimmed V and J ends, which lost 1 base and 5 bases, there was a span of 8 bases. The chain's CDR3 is CASSYYRGTEAFF. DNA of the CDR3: TGTGCCAGCAGTTACTACCGCGGAACTGAAGCTTTCTTT.

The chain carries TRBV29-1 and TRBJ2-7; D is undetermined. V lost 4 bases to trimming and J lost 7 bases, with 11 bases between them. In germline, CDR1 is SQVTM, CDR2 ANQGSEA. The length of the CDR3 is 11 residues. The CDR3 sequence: CSVGWQDEQYF. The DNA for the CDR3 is TGCAGCGTTGGGTGGCAGGATGAGCAGTACTTC.

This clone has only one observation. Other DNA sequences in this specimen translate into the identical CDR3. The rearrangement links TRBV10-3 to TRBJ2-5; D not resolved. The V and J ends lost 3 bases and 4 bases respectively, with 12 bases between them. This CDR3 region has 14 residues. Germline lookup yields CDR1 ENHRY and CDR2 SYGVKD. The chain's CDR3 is CAISESLSAETQYF. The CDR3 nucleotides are TGTGCCATCAGTGAAAGCCTAAGCGCAGAGACCCAGTACTTC.

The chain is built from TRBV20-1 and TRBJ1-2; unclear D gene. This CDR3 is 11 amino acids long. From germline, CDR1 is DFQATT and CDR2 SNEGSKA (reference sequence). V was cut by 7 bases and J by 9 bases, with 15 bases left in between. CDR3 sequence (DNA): TGCAGTGGATACGAATCTAAGAGCTACACCTTC. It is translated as CSGYESKSYTF.